The TCR beta chain described here comes from a study of PD-1 blockade in classical Hodgkin lymphoma. Study results and limitations: Differences between repertoires have undefined causes, possibly disease activity or prior therapy. Baseline TCR diversity was reportedly lower in newly diagnosed patients than healthy donors.

This CDR3 has 13 residues. Germline CDR1 reads MGHRA; CDR2 reads YSYEKL. With 0 bases removed from V and 1 base from J, the gap between germline ends came to 3 bases. Repertoires were generated with immunoSEQ multiplex PCR, while TCRdb's copy carries only in-frame clones and drops some. The sample holds 45,000 or so clones, about nine tenths seen once. Regarding time point: newly diagnosed, previously untreated cHL patient sample. As a comparison, the study used PBMCs from newly diagnosed, untreated classical Hodgkin lymphoma. On this clone: The antigen is not known.

This chain connects TRBV4-1 to TRBJ1-1, with unresolved D. The receptor's source is a human donor with classical Hodgkin lymphoma. Source material: peripheral blood mononuclear cells (PBMCs). The CDR3 region is CASSQDPNTEAFF. CDR3 DNA: TGCGCCAGCAGCCAAGATCCGAACACTGAAGCTTTCTTT.